The 7 T cell receptor beta chains below come from one sample, sequenced in a study of cytomegalovirus exposure and HLA in healthy donors. Primers included in the PCR were 60 Vbeta and 13 Jbeta primers. Only in-frame clones appear in the TCRdb table, and some are missing; sequencing was by immunoSEQ multiplex PCR. The table lists fewer than 200,000 clones, more than 65% of them singletons, with 0.5% to 0.55% in the top ten. Sequencing was performed on PBMCs. Receptors originate from a woman aged 45-60 years in good health and CMV-seronegative.

The rearrangement joins TRBV18 to TRBJ1-1, with 7 positions matching TRBD1. Losses at the gene ends were 2 bases for V and 1 base for J; bases not matched to a gene: 4. The CDR3 totals 15 residues. Germline loops: CDR1 KGHSH, CDR2 LQKENI. The CDR3 loop reads CASSPRGPSNTEAFF. The CDR3 region has the DNA TGTGCCAGCTCACCAAGGGGGCCTTCGAACACTGAAGCTTTCTTT.

On this clone itself: Different DNA sequences within this sample yield the same CDR3. The genes are TRBV9 and TRBJ2-7; 8 positions match TRBD1. The V gene end was trimmed by 1 base and the J gene end by 3 bases; junction bases not matched to a gene: 9. CDR1 and CDR2 (germline): SGDLS, YYNGEE. This CDR3 has 16 residues. The CDR3 DNA reads TGTGCCAGCAGCGTACCGGAGACAGGGGATTTCTACGAGCAGTACTTC. Amino acids: CASSVPETGDFYEQYF.

In this sample, this clone turned up a few times. The chain recombines TRBV19 with TRBJ2-6; 10 bases line up with TRBD1. The CDR3 extends over 18 amino acids. Per germline, CDR1 LNHDA and CDR2 SQIVND (reference sequence). Trimming cost V 2 bases and J 0 bases; bases outside gene matches: 4. CDR3 sequence: CASSIRQGADSGANVLTF. The DNA of the CDR3 is TGTGCCAGTAGTATACGACAGGGGGCCGACTCTGGGGCCAACGTCCTGACTTTC.

The V and J genes are TRBV6-5 and TRBJ2-5; D not resolved. Judging by the DNA end, TRBJ2-7 fits better; the J call may be wrong. CDR3 length: 13 amino acids. The V gene's germline CDR1 is MNHEY and CDR2 SVGAGI. The CDR3: CASSRLDLGEQYF. The CDR3, as DNA: TGTGCCAGCAGTCGCCTAGATTTAGGCGAGCAGTACTTC.

The chain has TRBV7-2 and TRBJ2-1; D unclear. V gave up 3 bases and J gave up 0 bases, with 15 bases separating them. The CDR3 extends over 17 amino acids. The germline CDR1 and CDR2 sequences are SGHTA and FQGNSA. CDR3 bases: TGTGCCAGCAGCTTTGTCGGAGCCAGCAGCTCCTACAATGAGCAGTTCTTC. Translating gives CASSFVGASSSYNEQFF.

The chain combines TRBV5-8 with TRBJ2-1; possibly TRBD1 for D (6 bases). The V gene lost 5 bases and the J gene lost 5 bases, with 14 bases spanning the gap. The CDR3 runs 14 residues. Germline V lookup: CDR1 SGHTS, CDR2 YDEGEE. The DNA of the CDR3 is TGTGCCAGCAGTCGTCGGACAGAACACAATGAGCAGTTCTTC. It translates to CASSRRTEHNEQFF.

The chain links TRBV5-4 to TRBJ2-7; tentatively, D is TRBD2 (6 bases). The V end lost 4 bases, the J end lost 0 bases, and 14 bases lay between the germline ends. The germline CDR1 and CDR2 sequences are SGHNT and YYREEE (reference sequence). This CDR3 spans 15 amino acids. The CDR3 DNA reads TGTGCCAGCAGCGCCCAGGGACTCGTCTCCTACGAGCAGTACTTC. This encodes CASSAQGLVSYEQYF.